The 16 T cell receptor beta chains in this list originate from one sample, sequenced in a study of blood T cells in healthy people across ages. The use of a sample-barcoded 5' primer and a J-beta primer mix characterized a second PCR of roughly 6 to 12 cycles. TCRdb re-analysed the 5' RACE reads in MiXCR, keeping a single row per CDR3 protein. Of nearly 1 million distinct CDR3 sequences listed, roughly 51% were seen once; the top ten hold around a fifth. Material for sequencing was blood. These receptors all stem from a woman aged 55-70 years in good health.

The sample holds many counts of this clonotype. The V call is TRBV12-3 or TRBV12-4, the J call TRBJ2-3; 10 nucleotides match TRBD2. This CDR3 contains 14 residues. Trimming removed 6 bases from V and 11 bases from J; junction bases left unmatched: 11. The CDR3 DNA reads TGTGCCAGCAGGATAGCGGGAGGCGACCTAGGGCAGTATTTT. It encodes CASRIAGGDLGQYF.

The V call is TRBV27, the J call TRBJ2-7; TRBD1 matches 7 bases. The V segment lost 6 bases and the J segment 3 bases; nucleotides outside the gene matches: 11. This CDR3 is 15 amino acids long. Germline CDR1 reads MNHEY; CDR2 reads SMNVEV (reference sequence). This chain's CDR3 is CASRPDRRLFYEQYF. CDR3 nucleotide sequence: TGTGCCAGCAGACCGGACAGGCGTCTTTTCTACGAGCAGTACTTC.

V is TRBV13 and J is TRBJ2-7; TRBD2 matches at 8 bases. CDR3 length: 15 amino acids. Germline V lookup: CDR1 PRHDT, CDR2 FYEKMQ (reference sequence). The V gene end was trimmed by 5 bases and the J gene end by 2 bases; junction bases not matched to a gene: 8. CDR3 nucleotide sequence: TGTGCCAGCAGCCTCCGTAGCGGGATGACCTACGAGCAGTACTTC. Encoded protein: CASSLRSGMTYEQYF. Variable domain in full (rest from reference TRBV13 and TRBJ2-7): AAGVIQSPRHLIKEKRETATLKCYPIPRHDTVYWYQQGPGQDPQFLISFYEKMQSDKGSIPDRFSAQQFSDYHSELNMSSLELGDSALYFCASSLRSGMTYEQYFGPGTRLTVT.

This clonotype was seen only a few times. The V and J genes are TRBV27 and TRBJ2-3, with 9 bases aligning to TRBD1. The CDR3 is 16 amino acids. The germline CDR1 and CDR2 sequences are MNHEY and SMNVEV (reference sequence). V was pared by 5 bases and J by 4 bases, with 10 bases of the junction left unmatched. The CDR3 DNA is TGTGCCAGCAGTAAGCGGACAGGGGCGGGTGCAGATACGCAGTATTTT. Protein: CASSKRTGAGADTQYF.

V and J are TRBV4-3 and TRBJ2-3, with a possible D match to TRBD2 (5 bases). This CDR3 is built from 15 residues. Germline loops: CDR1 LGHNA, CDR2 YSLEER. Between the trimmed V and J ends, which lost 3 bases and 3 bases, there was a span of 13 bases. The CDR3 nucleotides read TGCGCCAGCAGCCAGAGGGAAGGGTTTACAGATACGCAGTATTTT. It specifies CASSQREGFTDTQYF.

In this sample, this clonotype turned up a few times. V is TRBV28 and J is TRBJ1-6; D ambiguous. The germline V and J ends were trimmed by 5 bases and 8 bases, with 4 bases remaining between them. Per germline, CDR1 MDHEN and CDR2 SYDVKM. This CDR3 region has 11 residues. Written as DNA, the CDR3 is TGTGCCAGCAGTGGATATTCACCCCTCCACTTT. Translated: CASSGYSPLHF.

CDR3 in DNA: TGTGCCAGCAGCCAAACCGGGGGCGGCGACGAGCAGTACTTC. Its protein is CASSQTGGGDEQYF. The chain links TRBV4-2 to TRBJ2-7; tentatively, D is TRBD1 or TRBD2 (6 bases each). Trimming took 2 bases from V and 5 from J, leaving 13 bases between them. The CDR3 extends over 14 amino acids. Germline CDR1 is LGHNA and CDR2 is YNFKEQ.

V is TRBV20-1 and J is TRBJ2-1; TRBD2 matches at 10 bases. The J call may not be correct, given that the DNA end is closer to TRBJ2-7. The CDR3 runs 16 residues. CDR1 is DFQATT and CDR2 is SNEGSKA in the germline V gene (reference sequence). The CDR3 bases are TGCAGTGCAGGGGGCTCTAGCGGGAGCTCCTACAATGAGCAGTACTTC. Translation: CSAGGSSGSSYNEQYF.

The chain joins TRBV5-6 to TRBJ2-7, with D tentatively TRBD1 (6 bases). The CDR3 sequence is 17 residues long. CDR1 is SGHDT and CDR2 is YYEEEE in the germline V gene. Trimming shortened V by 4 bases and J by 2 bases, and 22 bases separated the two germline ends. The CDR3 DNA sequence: TGTGCCAGCAGCCCCGCACCTAACAGGGTAACCACCTACGAGCAGTACTTC. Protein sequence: CASSPAPNRVTTYEQYF.

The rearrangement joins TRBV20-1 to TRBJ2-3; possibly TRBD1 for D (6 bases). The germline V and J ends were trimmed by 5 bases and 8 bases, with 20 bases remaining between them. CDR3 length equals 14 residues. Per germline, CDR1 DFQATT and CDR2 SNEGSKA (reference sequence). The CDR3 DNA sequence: TGCAGTGCTCGTGGACAGCCCAATTATGGTACGCAGTATTTT. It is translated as CSARGQPNYGTQYF.

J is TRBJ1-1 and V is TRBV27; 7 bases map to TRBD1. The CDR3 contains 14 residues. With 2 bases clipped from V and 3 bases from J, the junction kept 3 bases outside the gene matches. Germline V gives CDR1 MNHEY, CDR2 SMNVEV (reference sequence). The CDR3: CASSLGGTDTEAFF. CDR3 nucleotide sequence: TGTGCCAGCAGTTTAGGAGGGACAGACACTGAAGCTTTCTTT.

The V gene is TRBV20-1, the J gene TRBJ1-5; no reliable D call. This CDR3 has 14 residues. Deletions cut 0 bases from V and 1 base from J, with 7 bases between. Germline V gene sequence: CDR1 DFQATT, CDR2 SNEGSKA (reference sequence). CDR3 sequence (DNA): TGCAGTGCTAGAGATAATTGGAGCAATCAGCCCCAGCATTTT. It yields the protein CSARDNWSNQPQHF.

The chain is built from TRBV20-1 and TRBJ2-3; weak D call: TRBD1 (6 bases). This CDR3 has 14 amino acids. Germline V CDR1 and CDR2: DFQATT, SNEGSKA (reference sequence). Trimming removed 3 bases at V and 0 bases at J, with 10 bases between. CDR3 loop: CSARTGTSTDTQYF. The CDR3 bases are TGCAGTGCTAGGACAGGCACAAGCACAGATACGCAGTATTTT.

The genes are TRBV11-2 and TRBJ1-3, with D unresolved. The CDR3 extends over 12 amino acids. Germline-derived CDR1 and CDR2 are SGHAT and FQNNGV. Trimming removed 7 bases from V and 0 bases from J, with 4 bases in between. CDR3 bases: TGTGCCAGCACTAGCTCTGGAAACACCATATATTTT. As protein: CASTSSGNTIYF.

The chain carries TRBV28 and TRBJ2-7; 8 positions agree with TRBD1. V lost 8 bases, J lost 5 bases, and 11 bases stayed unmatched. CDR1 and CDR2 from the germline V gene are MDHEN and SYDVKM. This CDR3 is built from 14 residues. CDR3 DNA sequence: TGTGCCAGCGCAGAACAGGGGGATATCCACGAGCAGTACTTC. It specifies CASAEQGDIHEQYF.

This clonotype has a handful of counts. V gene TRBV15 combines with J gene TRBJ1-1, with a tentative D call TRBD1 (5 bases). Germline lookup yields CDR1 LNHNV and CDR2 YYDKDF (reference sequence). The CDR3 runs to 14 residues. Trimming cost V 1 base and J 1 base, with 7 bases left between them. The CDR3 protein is CATSRGGENTEAFF. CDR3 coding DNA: TGTGCCACCAGCAGAGGAGGGGAGAACACTGAAGCTTTCTTT. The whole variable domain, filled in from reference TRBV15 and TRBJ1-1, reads DAMVIQNPRYQVTQFGKPVTLSCSQTLNHNVMYWYQQKSSQAPKLLFHYYDKDFNNEADTPDNFQSRRPNTSFCFLDIRSPGLGDTAMYLCATSRGGENTEAFFGQGTRLTVV.